The rows below give T cell receptor beta chains drawn from one sample of a study of blood T cell repertoires in COVID-19. Libraries were prepared by immunoSEQ multiplex PCR; TCRdb keeps only in-frame clonotypes and omits some of them. This table has 300,000 to 350,000 clones, 85% to 90% appearing once. Specimen: PBMCs or T cells enriched from blood (not recorded which). These receptors all stem from a woman in her twenties or thirties who had been exposed to COVID-19. Each CDR3 is given with its conserved first and last residue. D genes are given only for firm matches. Clone size is not always given. Where it is, it says once, few, many or a class for expanded clones.

J	length	V	D	size	CDR3	DNA
TRBJ2-1	15	TRBV5-8	TRBD2	-	CASSLRASGYNEQFF	TGTGCCAGCAGCTTGAGGGCTAGCGGATACAATGAGCAGTTCTTC
TRBJ2-1	14	TRBV10-3	TRBD2	-	CAIRSREFGNEQFF	TGTGCCATCAGGTCGCGGGAGTTCGGCAATGAGCAGTTCTTC
TRBJ1-1	13	TRBV20-1	-	-	CSASMGPNTEAFF	TGCAGTGCTAGTATGGGCCCGAACACTGAAGCTTTCTTT
TRBJ2-7	15	TRBV7-3	TRBD1	-	CASSPGQASSYEQYF	TGTGCCAGCAGCCCCGGACAGGCCTCCTCCTACGAGCAGTACTTC
TRBJ1-1	15	TRBV6-5	-	-	CASSHSRGMNTEAFF	TGTGCCAGCAGTCACTCCAGGGGCATGAACACTGAAGCTTTCTTT
TRBJ2-3	20	TRBV28	TRBD2	-	CASSFKWVAGAGGPTDTQYF	TGTGCCAGCAGTTTCAAGTGGGTAGCGGGAGCAGGGGGGCCCACAGATACGCAGTATTTT
TRBJ2-7	13	TRBV10-1	-	-	CASSETTGDEQYF	TGCGCCAGCAGTGAGACTACGGGAGACGAGCAGTACTTC
TRBJ1-2	14	TRBV7-9	-	-	CASSPTQGSYGYTF	TGTGCCAGCAGCCCGACCCAGGGTAGCTATGGCTACACCTTC
TRBJ1-2	13	TRBV14	-	-	CASSRGGSYGYTF	TGTGCCAGCAGCCGGGGGGGATCCTATGGCTACACCTTC
TRBJ2-1	17	TRBV14	TRBD2	-	CASSQDLLAGGRNEQFF	TGTGCCAGCAGCCAAGACCTACTAGCGGGAGGGCGTAATGAGCAGTTCTTC
TRBJ1-5	13	TRBV5-6	-	-	CASSRDTNQPQHF	TGTGCCAGCAGCCGGGACACCAATCAGCCCCAGCATTTT
TRBJ2-7	13	TRBV24-1	TRBD1	once	CATSDAGQDEQYF	TGTGCCACCAGTGATGCGGGACAGGACGAGCAGTACTTC
TRBJ1-3	14	TRBV28	-	-	CASRDQGTGNTIYF	TGTGCCAGCAGAGATCAGGGGACTGGAAACACCATATATTTT
TRBJ1-5	19	TRBV28	TRBD1	-	CASSLSMTFGTGRHQPQHF	TGTGCCAGCAGCTTAAGCATGACCTTCGGGACAGGGAGGCATCAGCCCCAGCATTTT
TRBJ1-2	13	TRBV4-2	-	-	CASSQVEGLGYTF	TGTGCCAGCAGCCAAGTGGAGGGGCTTGGCTACACCTTC
TRBJ2-7	17	TRBV23-1	-	-	CASSQSSEGREYGEQYF	TGCGCCAGCAGTCAATCGAGTGAGGGAAGGGAGTACGGCGAGCAGTACTTC
TRBJ2-2	14	TRBV19	-	-	CASSSRPDTGELFF	TGTGCCAGTAGTTCTCGTCCTGACACCGGGGAGCTGTTTTTT
TRBJ2-7	12	TRBV28	TRBD1	-	CASATGGYEQYF	TGTGCCAGCGCAACAGGGGGTTACGAGCAGTACTTC
TRBJ2-7	14	TRBV9	TRBD2	-	CASSPGTSGSEQYF	TGTGCCAGCAGTCCCGGGACTAGCGGGAGCGAGCAGTACTTC
TRBJ2-7	16	TRBV11-3	TRBD2	-	CASSSPTSGKTYEQYF	TGTGCCAGCAGCTCCCCGACTAGCGGAAAGACCTACGAGCAGTACTTC
TRBJ2-5	14	TRBV19	-	-	CASSQTGLQETQYF	TGTGCCAGTTCTCAGACAGGACTCCAAGAGACCCAGTACTTC
TRBJ1-5	13	TRBV12-5	TRBD1	-	CASGLDRGSPQHF	TGTGCTAGTGGTTTGGACAGGGGTTCTCCCCAGCATTTT
TRBJ1-1	13	TRBV30	-	-	CAWSVQAGVEAFF	TGTGCCTGGAGTGTACAGGCGGGGGTTGAAGCTTTCTTT
TRBJ1-2	17	TRBV7-9	-	-	CASSAIRAPIQENGYTF	TGTGCCAGCAGCGCCATCCGGGCTCCAATACAGGAGAATGGCTACACCTTC
TRBJ2-5	16	TRBV4-1	TRBD2	-	CASSQGGGRAEETQYF	TGCGCCAGCAGCCAAGGAGGAGGGAGGGCCGAGGAGACCCAGTACTTC
TRBJ2-1	16	TRBV5-3	-	-	CARSWRLFSSYNEQFF	TGTGCCAGAAGCTGGCGACTATTTAGCTCCTACAATGAGCAGTTCTTC
TRBJ2-5	15	TRBV7-6	-	-	CASSLAAGYQETQYF	TGTGCCAGCAGCTTAGCGGCAGGGTACCAAGAGACCCAGTACTTC
TRBJ2-4	16	TRBV29-1	-	-	CSVGGAGILAKNIQYF	TGCAGCGTTGGAGGGGCGGGGATTCTAGCCAAAAACATTCAGTACTTC
TRBJ1-1	15	TRBV27	-	-	CASSFVAGMNTEAFF	TGTGCCAGCAGTTTCGTGGCGGGTATGAACACTGAAGCTTTCTTT
TRBJ2-7	14	TRBV5-4	TRBD1	-	CASSEGQDRYQQYF	TGTGCCAGCAGCGAGGGACAGGACCGCTACCAGCAGTACTTC
TRBJ2-3	16	TRBV9	TRBD1	-	CASSPDRVQARDTQYF	TGTGCCAGCAGCCCCGACAGGGTCCAAGCTAGGGATACGCAGTATTTT
TRBJ1-2	16	TRBV14	TRBD1	-	CASSQDFRTGTYGYTF	TGTGCCAGCAGCCAAGATTTTCGGACAGGGACCTATGGCTACACCTTC
TRBJ2-5	14	TRBV3-1/TRBV3-2	-	-	CASSQGPVQETQYF	TGTGCCAGCAGCCAAGGGCCTGTACAAGAGACCCAGTACTTC
TRBJ1-5	15	TRBV10-3	TRBD1	-	CATEPGTGTNQPQHF	TGTGCCACGGAACCCGGGACAGGGACCAATCAGCCCCAGCATTTT